The clone carrying this TCR beta chain was detected only once. V lost 0 bases, J lost 4 bases, and 6 bases lay in between. There are 13 residues in the CDR3. Germline CDR1 is MGHRA and CDR2 is YSYEKL. These data come from a study of blood T cell repertoires in COVID-19. Study-wide background: T cells, B-cell-depleted T cells, or PBMCs supplied cDNA or gDNA.

In terms of age and location, participants ranged from roughly 18 to 95 years and lived in under 30 US areas. Researchers sorted participants into cohorts using their self-reported clinical history. Two negative PCRs, clearance, or symptom resolution had been documented for recovered Cohort 3 donors. The method was immunoSEQ multiplex PCR; TCRdb's version includes in-frame clones alone and lacks a portion of them. The sample includes 150,000 to 200,000 clones, just over 85% of them seen just once. The chain recombines TRBV4-1 with TRBJ1-2, with unresolved D. This receptor was obtained from a woman under 30 who had recovered from COVID-19. Sequencing was performed on PBMCs or T cells enriched from blood (not recorded which). The CDR3 nucleotides read TGCGCCAGCAGCCAAGAATCGAGCTATGGCTACACCTTC. Its protein product is CASSQESSYGYTF.